What follows is one T cell receptor (beta chain) and its context. Specified time point: baseline, week 1 (first vaccination visit). As for treatment: pre-vaccination baseline after standard-of-care therapy. The donors had new WHO grade 3 or 4 astrocytomas; these were IDH1-mutant and ATRX-lost. This sample was included in a study of a mutant IDH1 vaccine in newly diagnosed glioma. Turning to the study itself: Treated patients had a mean age of roughly 40 years and a 62.5% male, around 38% female split. Former treatment meant radiotherapy, temozolomide, or both; the majority had gotten both.

Profiling relied on immunoSEQ multiplex PCR, and the TCRdb table lists in-frame clones only, not all of them. The table shows about 54,000 clones, with more than 80% occurring only once. The specimen comprised PBMCs, sampled from a glioma patient treated with radiotherapy, temozolomide or both. The clonotype was recovered from a man aged 18 to 29 with glioma.

CDR3 bases: TGTGCCAGCAGCCCCCTTACGGTAGCCTCCTACGAGCAGTACTTC. Amino acid sequence: CASSPLTVASYEQYF. The chain links TRBV7-8 to TRBJ2-5; D gene uncertain. The end of the DNA fits TRBJ2-7 better, so the J call may be wrong. The CDR3 has 15 amino acids. The germline V gene encodes CDR1 SGHVS and CDR2 FQNEAQ.